This passage covers 29 T cell receptor beta chains from one sample sequenced in a study of OX40 agonist ivuxolimab in advanced cancers. TCRdb's table, derived via immunoSEQ multiplex PCR, lists solely in-frame clones and lacks some. Among 45,000 to 50,000 clones listed, about 89% were seen once. This specimen was CD4+ or CD8+ T cells sorted from blood, taken in a trial of the OX40 agonist ivuxolimab. These receptors were obtained from an adult with an advanced solid tumor such as melanoma, head and neck, liver or kidney cancer.

This chain joins TRBV7-9 and TRBJ2-7, with TRBD1 matching 9 bases. The CDR3 has 14 residues. V lost 4 bases to trimming and J lost 5 bases; unmatched junction nucleotides: 6. Germline values: CDR1 SEHNR, CDR2 FQNEAQ (reference sequence). The DNA for the CDR3 is TGTGCCAGCAGCTCCGGGACAGGGAGCGACGAGCAGTACTTC. Its translation: CASSSGTGSDEQYF.

CDR3 residues: CASSSPGQISYEQYF. The CDR3, as DNA: TGTGCCAGCAGTTCGCCGGGACAGATCTCCTACGAGCAGTACTTC. The chain is built from TRBV28 and TRBJ2-7; 7 nucleotides align to TRBD1. J lost 0 bases, V lost 4 bases, and 6 bases had no gene match. The CDR3 has 15 amino acids. Germline loops: CDR1 MDHEN, CDR2 SYDVKM.

V usage is TRBV9 and J usage is TRBJ2-3, with no clear D. V lost 3 bases, J lost 6 bases, and 11 bases lay in between. CDR1 is SGDLS, CDR2 YYNGEE, per germline. This CDR3 comprises 13 residues. DNA for the CDR3: TGTGCCAGCAGCGGCCTGGACGGGGATACGCAGTATTTT. Its translation is CASSGLDGDTQYF.

This chain's CDR3 is CASSLGGTDTQYF. CDR3 coding DNA: TGTGCCAGCAGCCTAGGGGGCACAGATACGCAGTATTTT. This chain links TRBV7-3 with TRBJ2-3; D is possibly TRBD1 (5 bases). Trimming took off 5 bases at V and 1 base at J, with 7 bases between the two ends. Germline CDR1 SGHTA, CDR2 FQGTGA. The CDR3 runs 13 residues.

The V gene is TRBV7-3, the J gene TRBJ2-4; D remains ambiguous. CDR3 size: 17 residues. V was shortened by 4 bases and J by 1 base, with 17 bases between the two germline ends. Germline-derived CDR1 and CDR2 are SGHTA and FQGTGA. CDR3 in DNA: TGTGCCAGCAGCTCCACGGGCCCCTTGGGGGCCAAAAACATTCAGTACTTC. Translation: CASSSTGPLGAKNIQYF.

V is TRBV7-9 and J is TRBJ2-2; 8 positions agree with TRBD2. Trimming removed 1 base from V and 6 bases from J; junction bases left unmatched: 10. The V gene's germline CDR1 is SEHNR and CDR2 FQNEAQ (reference sequence). CDR3 size: 17 residues. This CDR3 is CASSLGAYGGAAGELFF. The CDR3 DNA reads TGTGCCAGCAGCTTAGGAGCCTACGGGGGGGCCGCCGGGGAGCTGTTTTTT.

The chain has TRBV7-9 and TRBJ2-1; maybe TRBD2 (5 bases). Germline-derived CDR1 and CDR2 are SEHNR and FQNEAQ (reference sequence). CDR3 length: 14 residues. Deletions cut 1 base from V and 6 bases from J, with 10 bases between. CDR3 residues: CASSLDSSANEQFF. The DNA of the CDR3 is TGTGCCAGCAGCTTAGATAGTAGCGCCAATGAGCAGTTCTTC.

J is TRBJ1-3 and V is TRBV4-1; tentative D call: TRBD1 (5 bases). There are 15 residues in the CDR3. Per germline, CDR1 MGHRA and CDR2 YSYEKL. Deletions cut 0 bases from V and 0 bases from J, with 6 bases between. The CDR3 loop is CASSQDRDSGNTIYF. The CDR3 DNA reads as TGCGCCAGCAGCCAAGACAGGGACTCTGGAAACACCATATATTTT.

The chain uses TRBV30 and TRBJ2-3; D is undetermined. Trimming took 1 base from V and 0 from J, leaving 11 bases between them. Germline V gene sequence: CDR1 GTSNPN, CDR2 SVGIG (reference sequence). CDR3 length: 15 residues. Written as DNA, the CDR3 is TGTGCCTGGAGTGCCTTCCTCTCTAGCACAGATACGCAGTATTTT. Protein: CAWSAFLSSTDTQYF.

The V call is TRBV15, the J call TRBJ2-1; possible D gene TRBD2, 6 bases. Trimming took 1 base from V and 0 from J, leaving 10 bases between them. Germline V gene sequence: CDR1 LNHNV, CDR2 YYDKDF (reference sequence). The CDR3 has 16 amino acids. CDR3 in amino acids: CATSRGPSDSYNEQFF. CDR3 DNA sequence: TGTGCCACCAGCAGAGGCCCTAGCGACTCCTACAATGAGCAGTTCTTC.

V and J are TRBV11-2 and TRBJ1-6; D unresolved. Germline loops: CDR1 SGHAT, CDR2 FQNNGV. V was cut by 8 bases and J by 5 bases, with 19 bases left in between. This CDR3 spans 16 amino acids. The CDR3 loop is CASSHRATLDNSPLHF. The CDR3, as DNA: TGTGCCAGCTCCCACCGGGCCACCCTCGATAATTCACCCCTCCACTTT.

The chain carries TRBV19 and TRBJ2-1; D gene unclear. The length of the CDR3 is 13 residues. The germline V gene has CDR1 LNHDA and CDR2 SQIVND (reference sequence). V lost 4 bases to trimming and J lost 9 bases, with 13 bases between them. The CDR3 is CASSTGSNGEQFF. DNA for the CDR3: TGTGCCAGTAGTACCGGTAGCAATGGTGAGCAGTTCTTC.

This chain joins TRBV4-2 and TRBJ2-1; 14 nucleotides align to TRBD2. The CDR3 totals 18 residues. V lost 7 bases to trimming and J lost 6 bases; unmatched junction nucleotides: 14. Germline CDR1 and CDR2: LGHNA and YNFKEQ. DNA of the CDR3: TGTGCCAGCACTCAAAGTGGGACTAGCGGGAGATTGGCCAATGAGCAGTTCTTC. It encodes CASTQSGTSGRLANEQFF.

The chain combines TRBV7-9 with TRBJ1-1; 10 nucleotides match TRBD1. The CDR3 is 15 amino acids. The germline V gene encodes CDR1 SEHNR and CDR2 FQNEAQ (reference sequence). The V segment lost 1 base and the J segment 3 bases; nucleotides outside the gene matches: 2. The CDR3 is CASSLVGTGDTEAFF. CDR3 in DNA: TGTGCCAGCAGCTTAGTCGGGACAGGGGACACTGAAGCTTTCTTT.

This clone was counted only a few times. The CDR3 DNA follows: TGTGCCAGCAGCTTAGGGCACAGCTCCTACGAGCAGTACTTC. It is translated as CASSLGHSSYEQYF. The chain has TRBV7-6 and TRBJ2-7; D unclear. Germline loops: CDR1 SGHVS, CDR2 FNYEAQ. This CDR3 is 14 amino acids long. V lost 1 base to trimming and J lost 0 bases, with 7 bases between them.

The chain carries TRBV9 and TRBJ1-5; D perhaps matches TRBD1 (5 bases). CDR3 length: 15 residues. CDR1 SGDLS and CDR2 YYNGEE come from the germline V gene. Trimming removed 3 bases at V and 0 bases at J, with 10 bases between. The CDR3 sequence: CASSAGTHSNQPQHF. CDR3 DNA: TGTGCCAGCAGCGCCGGGACTCATAGCAATCAGCCCCAGCATTTT.

This clone was found once. The gene calls are TRBV6-4 and TRBJ2-1, with D tentatively TRBD1 or TRBD2 (5 bases each). The ends were cut back, 5 bases at V and 6 bases at J, with 20 bases in the middle. The CDR3 length is 16 residues. Per the germline V gene, CDR1 is MRHNA and CDR2 is SNTAGT. The CDR3 nucleotides read TGTGCCAGCAGTATATCCGGGACCCTCAGGGCCAATGAGCAGTTCTTC. Protein sequence: CASSISGTLRANEQFF.

The CDR3 sequence is CASSPRQDYSGANVLTF. In nucleotides, the CDR3 is TGTGCCAGCAGTCCTAGACAGGACTACTCTGGGGCCAACGTCCTGACTTTC. The rearrangement joins TRBV7-9 to TRBJ2-6; D could derive from TRBD1 or TRBD2 (6 bases each). Deletions cut 6 bases from V and 0 bases from J, with 15 bases between. This CDR3 spans 17 amino acids. Germline V CDR1 and CDR2: SEHNR, FQNEAQ (reference sequence).

The chain uses TRBV27 and TRBJ2-2; 10 bases are shared with TRBD2. Germline trimming cut 11 bases from V and 2 bases from J; bases unmatched to any gene: 14. The CDR3 is 17 residues long. The germline gives CDR1 MNHEY, CDR2 SMNVEV (reference sequence). In DNA, the CDR3 is TGTGCCTCCCTGGGCCCTCCTAGCGGGGGTAACACCGGGGAGCTGTTTTTT. It is translated as CASLGPPSGGNTGELFF.

The gene calls are TRBV7-8 and TRBJ1-5, with a weak D call TRBD1 (6 bases). Looked up from germline, CDR1 is SGHVS and CDR2 is FQNEAQ. Trimming took 4 bases from V and 4 from J, leaving 20 bases between them. The CDR3 sequence is 17 residues long. This chain's CDR3 is CASSSRWVGGGNQPQHF. The CDR3 bases are TGTGCCAGCAGCTCCCGGTGGGTAGGGGGAGGGAATCAGCCCCAGCATTTT.

The rearrangement joins TRBV19 to TRBJ1-6, with TRBD1 as a possible D gene (6 bases). CDR1 is LNHDA, CDR2 SQIVND, per germline (reference sequence). The CDR3 runs to 12 residues. V lost 9 bases, J lost 9 bases, and 12 bases lay in between. DNA for the CDR3: TGTGCCAGCCGGGACATGGGTTCACCCCTCCACTTT. As protein: CASRDMGSPLHF.

The chain joins TRBV10-2 to TRBJ2-7; D might be TRBD1 or TRBD2, each matching 6 bases. V was cut by 2 bases and J by 2 bases, with 13 bases left in between. This CDR3 comprises 15 residues. Germline-derived CDR1 and CDR2 are WSHSY and SAAADI. The CDR3 loop is CASSEGRGVAYEQYF. In DNA form, the CDR3 reads TGCGCCAGCAGTGAGGGTAGGGGGGTGGCCTACGAGCAGTACTTC.

This clone was seen only once. The chain has TRBV27 and TRBJ2-1; the D gene could be TRBD1 or TRBD2 (5 bases each). This CDR3 has 16 amino acids. CDR1 MNHEY and CDR2 SMNVEV come from the germline V gene (reference sequence). Between the trimmed V and J ends, which lost 5 bases and 7 bases, there was a span of 21 bases. The CDR3 protein is CASSPPEGRAVNEQFF. The CDR3 nucleotides are TGTGCCAGCAGTCCCCCCGAGGGCAGGGCCGTGAATGAGCAGTTCTTC.

The rearrangement uses TRBV19 and TRBJ2-7; D gene unclear. V shed 3 bases and J shed 0 bases, with 6 bases lying between them. Germline lookup yields CDR1 LNHDA and CDR2 SQIVND (reference sequence). CDR3 length equals 13 residues. CDR3 residues: CASSMVISYEQYF. The DNA for the CDR3 is TGTGCCAGTAGTATGGTAATCTCCTACGAGCAGTACTTC.

This clone has more than one count but fewer than ten. The rearrangement joins TRBV7-9 to TRBJ1-5; TRBD1 matches at 7 bases. The CDR3 totals 16 residues. V was clipped by 3 bases and J by 6 bases; unmatched bases: 11. Per the germline V gene, CDR1 is SEHNR and CDR2 is FQNEAQ (reference sequence). CDR3 sequence: CASSFGVDRIPQPQHF. For the CDR3, the DNA is TGTGCCAGCAGCTTTGGCGTGGACAGGATCCCTCAGCCCCAGCATTTT.

The chain links TRBV11-2 to TRBJ1-5; no firm D call. This CDR3 contains 15 residues. The ends were cut back, 3 bases at V and 0 bases at J, with 9 bases in the middle. Germline CDR1 is SGHAT and CDR2 is FQNNGV. The CDR3 loop is CASSFHSDSNQPQHF. Written as DNA, the CDR3 is TGTGCCAGCAGCTTCCACAGTGATAGCAATCAGCCCCAGCATTTT.

This clone was seen just once. A much bigger clone sits one base away, suggesting this may be a read error. The J gene is TRBJ2-7, the V gene TRBV4-1; no clear D gene. The germline V and J ends were trimmed by 1 base and 0 bases, with 7 bases remaining between them. Germline-derived CDR1 and CDR2 are MGHRA and YSYEKL. CDR3 size: 14 residues. CDR3 sequence (DNA): TGCGCCAGCAGCCAAGGGCCCGGCTCCTACGAGCAGTACTTC. It is translated as CASSQGPGSYEQYF.

J is TRBJ2-6 and V is TRBV5-1; 10 bases fit TRBD2. CDR3 length: 17 residues. V lost 3 bases, J lost 2 bases, and 5 bases stayed unmatched. Germline CDR1 is SGHRS and CDR2 is YFSETQ. In nucleotides, the CDR3 is TGCGCCAGCAGCTCCCTAGCGGGGGCCCCTGGGGCCAACGTCCTGACTTTC. Translation gives CASSSLAGAPGANVLTF. Filled out from reference TRBV5-1 and TRBJ2-6, the complete variable domain reads KAGVTQTPRYLIKTRGQQVTLSCSPISGHRSVSWYQQTPGQGLQFLFEYFSETQRNKGNFPGRFSGRQFSNSRSEMNVSTLELGDSALYLCASSSLAGAPGANVLTFGAGSRLTVL.

The chain joins TRBV15 to TRBJ1-1; a weak D match, TRBD1 (5 bases). Trimming shortened V by 3 bases and J by 4 bases, and 9 bases separated the two germline ends. The length of the CDR3 is 13 residues. Germline V lookup: CDR1 LNHNV, CDR2 YYDKDF (reference sequence). The CDR3 region is CATSSRDSTEAFF. In DNA, the CDR3 is TGTGCCACCAGCAGCAGGGATTCCACTGAAGCTTTCTTT.